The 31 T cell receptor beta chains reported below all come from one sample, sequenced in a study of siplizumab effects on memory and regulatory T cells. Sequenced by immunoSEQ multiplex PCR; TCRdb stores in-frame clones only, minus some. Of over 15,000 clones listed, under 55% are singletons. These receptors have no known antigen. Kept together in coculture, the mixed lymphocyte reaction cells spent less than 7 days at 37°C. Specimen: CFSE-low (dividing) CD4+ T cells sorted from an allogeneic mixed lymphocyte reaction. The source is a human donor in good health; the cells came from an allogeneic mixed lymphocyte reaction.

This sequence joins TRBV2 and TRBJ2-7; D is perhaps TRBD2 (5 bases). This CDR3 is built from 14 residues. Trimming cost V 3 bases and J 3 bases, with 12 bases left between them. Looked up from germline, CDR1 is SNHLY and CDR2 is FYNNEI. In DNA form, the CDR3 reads TGTGCCAGCAGTGAGTTAGCGAGTCTCTACGAGCAGTACTTC. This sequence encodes CASSELASLYEQYF.

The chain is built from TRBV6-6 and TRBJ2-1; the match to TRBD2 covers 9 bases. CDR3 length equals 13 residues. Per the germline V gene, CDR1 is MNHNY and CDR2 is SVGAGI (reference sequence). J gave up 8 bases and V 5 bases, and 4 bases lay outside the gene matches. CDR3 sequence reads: CASSSGGNHEQFF. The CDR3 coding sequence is TGTGCCAGCAGTAGCGGGGGGAACCATGAGCAGTTCTTC.

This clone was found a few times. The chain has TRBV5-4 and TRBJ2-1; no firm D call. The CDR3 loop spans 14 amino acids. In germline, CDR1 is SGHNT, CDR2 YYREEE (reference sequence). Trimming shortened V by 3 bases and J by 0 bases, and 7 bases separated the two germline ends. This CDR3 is CASSSPASYNEQFF. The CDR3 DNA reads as TGTGCCAGCAGCTCCCCGGCCTCCTACAATGAGCAGTTCTTC.

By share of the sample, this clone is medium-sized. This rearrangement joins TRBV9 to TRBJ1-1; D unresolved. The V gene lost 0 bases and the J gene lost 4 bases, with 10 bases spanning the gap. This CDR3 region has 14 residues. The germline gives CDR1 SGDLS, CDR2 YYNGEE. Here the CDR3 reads CASSVDSLITEAFF. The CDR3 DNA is TGTGCCAGCAGCGTAGACAGCCTAATCACTGAAGCTTTCTTT.

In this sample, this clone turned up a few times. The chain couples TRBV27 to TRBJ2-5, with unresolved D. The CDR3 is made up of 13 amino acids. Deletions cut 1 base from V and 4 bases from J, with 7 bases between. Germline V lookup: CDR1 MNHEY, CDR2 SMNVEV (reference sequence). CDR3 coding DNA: TGTGCCAGCAGTTTATTTTCCAGAGAGACCCAGTACTTC. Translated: CASSLFSRETQYF.

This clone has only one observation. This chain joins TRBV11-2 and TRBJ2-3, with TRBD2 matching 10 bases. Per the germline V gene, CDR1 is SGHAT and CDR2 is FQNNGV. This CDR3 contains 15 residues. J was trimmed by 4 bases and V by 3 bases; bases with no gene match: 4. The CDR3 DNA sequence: TGTGCCAGCAGCTTGGTAGCGGGGGGCGCAGATACGCAGTATTTT. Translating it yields CASSLVAGGADTQYF.

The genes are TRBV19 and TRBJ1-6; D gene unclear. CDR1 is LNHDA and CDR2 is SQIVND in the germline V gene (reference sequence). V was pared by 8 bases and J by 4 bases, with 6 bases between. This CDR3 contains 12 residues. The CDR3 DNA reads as TGTGCCAGTGGACGGTATAATTCACCCCTCCACTTT. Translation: CASGRYNSPLHF.

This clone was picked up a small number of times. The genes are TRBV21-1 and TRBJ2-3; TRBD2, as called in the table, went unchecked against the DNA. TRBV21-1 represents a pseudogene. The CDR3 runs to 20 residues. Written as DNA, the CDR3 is TGTGCCAGCAGCAACACAAAGCCCCTCCAAGGAGCGGGGGGCGAAGATACGCAGTATTTT. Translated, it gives CASSNTKPLQGAGGEDTQYF.

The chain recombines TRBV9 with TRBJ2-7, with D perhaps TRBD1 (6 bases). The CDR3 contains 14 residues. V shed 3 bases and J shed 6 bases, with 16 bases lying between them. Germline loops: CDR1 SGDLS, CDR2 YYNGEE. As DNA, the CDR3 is TGTGCCAGCAGCGCCACAGGGAGCTGGGTCGAGCAGTACTTC. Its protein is CASSATGSWVEQYF.

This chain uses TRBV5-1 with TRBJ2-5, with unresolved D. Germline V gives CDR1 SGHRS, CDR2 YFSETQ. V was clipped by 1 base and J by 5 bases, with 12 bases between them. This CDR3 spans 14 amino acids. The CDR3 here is CASSLLGNGETQYF. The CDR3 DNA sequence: TGCGCCAGCAGCTTGCTCGGCAATGGGGAGACCCAGTACTTC.

CDR3 DNA: TGTGCCACCAGCAGAGGTTTAGATGGGGATACGCAGTATTTT. The encoded protein is CATSRGLDGDTQYF. The J gene is TRBJ2-3, the V gene TRBV15; no firm D call. From germline, CDR1 is LNHNV and CDR2 YYDKDF (reference sequence). The CDR3 is 14 residues long. Trimming removed 1 base from V and 6 bases from J, with 11 bases in between.

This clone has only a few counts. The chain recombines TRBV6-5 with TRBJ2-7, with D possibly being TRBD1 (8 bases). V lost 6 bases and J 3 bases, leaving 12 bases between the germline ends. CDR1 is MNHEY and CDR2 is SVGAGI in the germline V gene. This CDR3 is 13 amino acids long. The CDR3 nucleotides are TGTGCCAGCAGACAGGGGGGGAACTACGAGCAGTACTTC. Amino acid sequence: CASRQGGNYEQYF.

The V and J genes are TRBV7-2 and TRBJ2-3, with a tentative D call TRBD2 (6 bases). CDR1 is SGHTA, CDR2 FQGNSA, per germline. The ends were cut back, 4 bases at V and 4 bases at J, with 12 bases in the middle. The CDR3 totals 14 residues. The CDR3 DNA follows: TGTGCCAGCAGCTCGGGGGTTTGGGCAGATACGCAGTATTTT. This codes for CASSSGVWADTQYF.

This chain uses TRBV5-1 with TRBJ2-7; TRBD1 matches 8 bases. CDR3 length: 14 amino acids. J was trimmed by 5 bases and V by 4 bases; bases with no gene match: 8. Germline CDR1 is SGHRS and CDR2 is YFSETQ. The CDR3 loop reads CASSLDRVVNEQYF. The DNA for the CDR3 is TGCGCCAGCAGCCTGGACAGGGTGGTGAACGAGCAGTACTTC.

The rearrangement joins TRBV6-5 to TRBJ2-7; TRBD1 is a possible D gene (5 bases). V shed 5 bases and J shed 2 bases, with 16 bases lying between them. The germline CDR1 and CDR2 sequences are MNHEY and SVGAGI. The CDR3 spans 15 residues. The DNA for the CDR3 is TGTGCCAGCAGTACAACTCCCGGACAAGCCTACGAGCAGTACTTC. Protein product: CASSTTPGQAYEQYF.

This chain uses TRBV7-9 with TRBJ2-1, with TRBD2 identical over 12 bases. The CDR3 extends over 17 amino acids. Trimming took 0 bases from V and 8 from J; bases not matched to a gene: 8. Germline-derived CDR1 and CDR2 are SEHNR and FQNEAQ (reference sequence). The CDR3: CASSLAVGLAGMDEQFF. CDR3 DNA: TGTGCCAGCAGCTTAGCGGTAGGACTAGCGGGGATGGATGAGCAGTTCTTC.

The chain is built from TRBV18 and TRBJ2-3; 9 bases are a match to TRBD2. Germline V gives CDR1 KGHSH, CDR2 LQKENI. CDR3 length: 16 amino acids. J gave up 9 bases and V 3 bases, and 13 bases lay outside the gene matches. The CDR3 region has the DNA TGTGCCAGCTCACCCTCCCGGTCTAGCGGGGAGGGAACGCAGTATTTT. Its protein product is CASSPSRSSGEGTQYF.

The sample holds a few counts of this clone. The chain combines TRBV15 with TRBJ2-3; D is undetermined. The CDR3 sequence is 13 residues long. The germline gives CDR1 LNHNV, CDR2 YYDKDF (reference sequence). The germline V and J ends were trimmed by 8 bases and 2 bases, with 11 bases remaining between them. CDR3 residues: CATRGQITDTQYF. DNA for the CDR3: TGTGCCACCCGTGGCCAGATCACAGATACGCAGTATTTT.

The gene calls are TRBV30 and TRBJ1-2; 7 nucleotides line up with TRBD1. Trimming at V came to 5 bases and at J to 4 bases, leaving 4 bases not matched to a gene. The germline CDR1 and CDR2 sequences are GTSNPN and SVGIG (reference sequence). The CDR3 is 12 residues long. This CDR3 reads CAWGRDSYGYTF. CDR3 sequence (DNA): TGTGCCTGGGGAAGGGACAGCTATGGCTACACCTTC. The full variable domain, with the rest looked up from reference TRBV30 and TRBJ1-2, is SQTIHQWPATLVQPVGSPLSLECTVEGTSNPNLYWYRQAAGRGLQLLFYSVGIGQISSEVPQNLSASRPQDRQFILSSKKLLLSDSGFYLCAWGRDSYGYTFGSGTRLTVV.

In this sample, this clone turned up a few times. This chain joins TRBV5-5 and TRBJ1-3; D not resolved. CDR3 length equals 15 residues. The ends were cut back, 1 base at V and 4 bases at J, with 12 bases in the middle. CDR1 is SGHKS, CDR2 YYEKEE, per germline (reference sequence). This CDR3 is CASSLSRTGGNTIYF. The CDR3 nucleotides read TGTGCCAGCAGCTTGTCAAGAACGGGAGGAAACACCATATATTTT.

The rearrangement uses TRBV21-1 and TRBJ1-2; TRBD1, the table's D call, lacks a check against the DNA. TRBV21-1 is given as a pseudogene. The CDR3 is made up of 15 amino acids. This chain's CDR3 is CASTKGEHSNYGYTF. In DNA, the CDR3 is TGTGCCAGCACTAAAGGTGAGCACAGTAACTATGGCTACACCTTC.

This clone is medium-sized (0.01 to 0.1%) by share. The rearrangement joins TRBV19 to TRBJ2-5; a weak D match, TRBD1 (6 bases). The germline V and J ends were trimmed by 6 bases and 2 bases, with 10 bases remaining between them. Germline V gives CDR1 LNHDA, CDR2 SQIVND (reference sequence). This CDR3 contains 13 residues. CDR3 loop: CASSRTVQETQYF. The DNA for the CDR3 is TGTGCCAGTAGCCGGACAGTACAAGAGACCCAGTACTTC.

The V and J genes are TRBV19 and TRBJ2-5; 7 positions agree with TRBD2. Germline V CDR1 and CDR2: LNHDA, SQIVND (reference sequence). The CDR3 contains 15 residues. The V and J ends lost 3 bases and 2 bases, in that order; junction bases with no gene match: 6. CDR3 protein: CASSMIGAGQETQYF. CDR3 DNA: TGTGCCAGTAGTATGATCGGAGCGGGGCAAGAGACCCAGTACTTC.

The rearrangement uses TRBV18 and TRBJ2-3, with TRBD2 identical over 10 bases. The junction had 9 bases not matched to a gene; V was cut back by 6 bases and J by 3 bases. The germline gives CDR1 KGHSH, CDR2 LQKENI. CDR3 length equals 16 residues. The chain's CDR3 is CASSFTGLATTDTQYF. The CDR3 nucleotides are TGTGCCAGCTCCTTTACGGGACTAGCGACGACAGATACGCAGTATTTT.

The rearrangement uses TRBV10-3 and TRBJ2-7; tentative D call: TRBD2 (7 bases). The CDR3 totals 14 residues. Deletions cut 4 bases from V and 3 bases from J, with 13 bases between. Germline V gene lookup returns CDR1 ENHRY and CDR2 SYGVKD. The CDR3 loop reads CAISGGGLNYEQYF. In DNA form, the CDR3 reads TGTGCCATCAGTGGGGGGGGCTTAAACTACGAGCAGTACTTC.

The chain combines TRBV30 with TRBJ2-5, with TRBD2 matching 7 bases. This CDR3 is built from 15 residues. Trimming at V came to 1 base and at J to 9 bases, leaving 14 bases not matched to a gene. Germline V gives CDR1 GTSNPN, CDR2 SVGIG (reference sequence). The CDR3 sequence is CAWSAVATSWGAQYF. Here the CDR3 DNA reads TGTGCCTGGAGTGCCGTGGCGACTAGCTGGGGGGCCCAGTACTTC.

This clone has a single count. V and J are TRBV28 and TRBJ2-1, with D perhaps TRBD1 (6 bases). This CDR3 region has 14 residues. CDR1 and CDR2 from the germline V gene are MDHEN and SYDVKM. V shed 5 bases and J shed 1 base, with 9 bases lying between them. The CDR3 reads CASSTGFSYNEQFF. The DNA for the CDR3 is TGTGCCAGCAGTACAGGGTTTTCCTACAATGAGCAGTTCTTC.

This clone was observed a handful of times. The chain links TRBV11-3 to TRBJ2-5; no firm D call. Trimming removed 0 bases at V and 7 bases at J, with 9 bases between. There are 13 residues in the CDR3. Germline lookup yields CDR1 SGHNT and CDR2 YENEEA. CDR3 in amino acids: CASSLDAMGTQYF. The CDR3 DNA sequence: TGTGCCAGCAGCTTAGACGCTATGGGGACCCAGTACTTC.

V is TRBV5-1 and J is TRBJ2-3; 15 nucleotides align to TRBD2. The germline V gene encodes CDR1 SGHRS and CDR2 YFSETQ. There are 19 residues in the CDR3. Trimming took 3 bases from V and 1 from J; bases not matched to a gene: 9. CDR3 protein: CASSYLIRTSGGGTDTQYF. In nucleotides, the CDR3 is TGCGCCAGCAGCTACTTAATCCGGACTAGCGGGGGGGGCACAGATACGCAGTATTTT.

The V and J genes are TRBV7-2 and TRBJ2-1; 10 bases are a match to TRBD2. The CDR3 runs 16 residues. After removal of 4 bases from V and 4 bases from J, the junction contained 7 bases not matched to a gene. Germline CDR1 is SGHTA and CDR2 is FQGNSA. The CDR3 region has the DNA TGTGCCAGCAGCTCGGGCTTAGCGGGGGGTTACAATGAGCAGTTCTTC. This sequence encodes CASSSGLAGGYNEQFF. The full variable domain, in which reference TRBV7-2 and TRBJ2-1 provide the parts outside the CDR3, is GAGVSQSPSNKVTEKGKDVELRCDPISGHTALYWYRQSLGQGLEFLIYFQGNSAPDKSGLPSDRFSAERTGGSVSTLTIQRTQQEDSAVYLCASSSGLAGGYNEQFFGPGTRLTVL.

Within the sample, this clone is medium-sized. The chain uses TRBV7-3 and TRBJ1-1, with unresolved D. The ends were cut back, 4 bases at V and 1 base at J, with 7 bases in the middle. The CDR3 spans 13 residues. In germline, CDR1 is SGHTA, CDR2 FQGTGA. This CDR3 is CASSSTRNTEAFF. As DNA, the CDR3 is TGTGCCAGCAGCTCGACAAGGAACACTGAAGCTTTCTTT.